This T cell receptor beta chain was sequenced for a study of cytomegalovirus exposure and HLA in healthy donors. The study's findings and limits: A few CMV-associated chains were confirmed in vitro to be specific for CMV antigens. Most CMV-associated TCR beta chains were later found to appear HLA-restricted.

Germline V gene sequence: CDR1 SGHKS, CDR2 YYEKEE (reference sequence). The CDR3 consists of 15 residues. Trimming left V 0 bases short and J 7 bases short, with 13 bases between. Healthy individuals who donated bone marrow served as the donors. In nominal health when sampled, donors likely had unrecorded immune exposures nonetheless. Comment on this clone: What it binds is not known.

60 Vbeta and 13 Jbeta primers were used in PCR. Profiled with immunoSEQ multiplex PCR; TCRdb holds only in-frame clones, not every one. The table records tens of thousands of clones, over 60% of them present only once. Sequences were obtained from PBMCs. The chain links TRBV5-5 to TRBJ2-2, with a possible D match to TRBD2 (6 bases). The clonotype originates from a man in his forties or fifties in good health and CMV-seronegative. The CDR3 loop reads CASSLAASVGGELFF. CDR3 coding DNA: TGTGCCAGCAGCTTGGCGGCTAGCGTTGGCGGGGAGCTGTTTTTT.